Below are 23 T cell receptor beta chains sequenced from a single sample in a study of technical replicates of blood from a few donors. TCRdb's table, derived via immunoSEQ multiplex PCR, lists solely in-frame clones and lacks some. The sample consists of over 70,000 clones, approximately 97% of them appearing once. The specimen sequenced was T cells isolated from PBMCs. The receptors here all came from a human donor in good health.

To note about this clone: This sample also contains other DNA sequences that code for the same CDR3. The chain couples TRBV28 to TRBJ1-1; possibly TRBD1 for D (5 bases). The CDR3 is made up of 12 amino acids. Trimming left V 2 bases short and J 5 bases short, with 6 bases between. CDR1 is MDHEN, CDR2 SYDVKM, per germline. The CDR3 sequence is CASSLRGTEAFF. DNA for the CDR3: TGTGCCAGCAGTTTACGGGGGACTGAAGCTTTCTTT.

The chain links TRBV6-4 to TRBJ2-7; TRBD1 aligns across 10 bases. The CDR3 sequence is 16 residues long. The junction had 12 bases not matched to a gene; V was cut back by 5 bases and J by 5 bases. Per the germline V gene, CDR1 is MRHNA and CDR2 is SNTAGT. The CDR3 is CASSPTPGQGNNEQYF. CDR3 coding DNA: TGTGCCAGCAGTCCGACACCGGGACAGGGGAACAACGAGCAGTACTTC.

The rearrangement links TRBV4-1 to TRBJ2-7, with 7 positions matching TRBD2. CDR1 and CDR2 (germline): MGHRA, YSYEKL. CDR3 length: 15 residues. V lost 7 bases to trimming and J lost 0 bases; unmatched junction nucleotides: 9. In nucleotides, the CDR3 is TGCGCCAGCACAGAGACTAGCCGACTCTCCTACGAGCAGTACTTC. Protein sequence: CASTETSRLSYEQYF.

The chain couples TRBV11-2 to TRBJ2-7; tentative D call: TRBD2 (5 bases). Per the germline V gene, CDR1 is SGHAT and CDR2 is FQNNGV. CDR3 length: 13 amino acids. The germline V and J ends were trimmed by 0 bases and 5 bases, with 8 bases remaining between them. CDR3: CASSLDAGDEQYF. The CDR3 coding sequence is TGTGCCAGCAGCTTAGATGCCGGGGACGAGCAGTACTTC.

This chain connects TRBV7-3 to TRBJ1-1; no definite D call. Germline CDR1 and CDR2: SGHTA and FQGTGA. The CDR3 extends over 13 amino acids. Trimming removed 2 bases from V and 0 bases from J, with 4 bases in between. The CDR3 DNA reads as TGTGCCAGCAGCTTATCTCTGAACACTGAAGCTTTCTTT. It yields the protein CASSLSLNTEAFF.

The chain combines TRBV27 with TRBJ1-1, with TRBD1 matching 8 bases. The CDR3 spans 14 residues. The junction had 4 bases not matched to a gene; V was cut back by 2 bases and J by 5 bases. The germline V gene encodes CDR1 MNHEY and CDR2 SMNVEV (reference sequence). CDR3 DNA sequence: TGTGCCAGCAGTTTACAGGGGGCCGGGACTGAAGCTTTCTTT. This translates into CASSLQGAGTEAFF.

The chain is built from TRBV13 and TRBJ1-1; TRBD1 is a possible D gene (5 bases). CDR3 size: 13 residues. CDR1 is PRHDT and CDR2 is FYEKMQ in the germline V gene (reference sequence). Between the trimmed V and J ends, which lost 3 bases and 6 bases, there was a span of 11 bases. CDR3 loop: CASSFLQGPEAFF. CDR3 DNA: TGTGCCAGCAGCTTTCTCCAGGGTCCTGAAGCTTTCTTT.

The genes are TRBV11-2 and TRBJ2-3; D unresolved. Germline CDR1 is SGHAT and CDR2 is FQNNGV. V gave up 1 base and J gave up 4 bases, with 6 bases separating them. The CDR3 is 13 amino acids. CDR3 in amino acids: CASSLVSADTQYF. In DNA form, the CDR3 reads TGTGCCAGCAGCTTAGTTAGTGCAGATACGCAGTATTTT.

The chain links TRBV19 to TRBJ2-7; 9 nucleotides line up with TRBD1. Germline V gene lookup returns CDR1 LNHDA and CDR2 SQIVND (reference sequence). V lost 4 bases, J lost 2 bases, and 9 bases stayed unmatched. This CDR3 is built from 16 residues. CDR3 region: CASSTPWGQGTYEQYF. The CDR3, as DNA: TGTGCCAGTAGTACGCCTTGGGGACAGGGAACCTACGAGCAGTACTTC.

The genes are TRBV28 and TRBJ2-1; D possibly corresponds to TRBD2 (6 bases). CDR1 is MDHEN and CDR2 is SYDVKM in the germline V gene. V dropped 4 bases and J dropped 4 bases, with 23 bases sitting between them. The CDR3 runs 18 residues. As DNA, the CDR3 is TGTGCCAGCAGTTCCCGCGACATTTTCGCGGGGATATACAATGAGCAGTTCTTC. It specifies CASSSRDIFAGIYNEQFF.

Written as DNA, the CDR3 is TGCGCCAGCAGCGCCCCACAGGGACAGGGGGAGACCCAGTACTTC. Its translation: CASSAPQGQGETQYF. V usage is TRBV5-1 and J usage is TRBJ2-5; 10 positions match TRBD1. V shed 4 bases and J 5 bases; nucleotides not matched to a gene: 8. The CDR3 contains 15 residues. Germline CDR1 is SGHRS and CDR2 is YFSETQ. Complete variable domain (other parts from reference TRBV5-1 and TRBJ2-5): KAGVTQTPRYLIKTRGQQVTLSCSPISGHRSVSWYQQTPGQGLQFLFEYFSETQRNKGNFPGRFSGRQFSNSRSEMNVSTLELGDSALYLCASSAPQGQGETQYFGPGTRLLVL.

The chain links TRBV7-6 to TRBJ2-2; 10 nucleotides line up with TRBD2. V lost 1 base to trimming and J lost 6 bases; unmatched junction nucleotides: 5. This CDR3 is 16 amino acids long. Germline-derived CDR1 and CDR2 are SGHVS and FNYEAQ. The CDR3 region has the DNA TGTGCCAGCAGCTTAGAGAGGAGCGGGGGGGCCGGGGAGCTGTTTTTT. Its translation is CASSLERSGGAGELFF.

In DNA form, the CDR3 reads TGTGCCAGCAGTTTAACGGGGAACATGAACACTGAAGCTTTCTTT. Its protein is CASSLTGNMNTEAFF. The rearrangement links TRBV27 to TRBJ1-1; D gene uncertain. Germline CDR1 is MNHEY and CDR2 is SMNVEV (reference sequence). V lost 2 bases, J lost 0 bases, and 10 bases lay in between. The CDR3 length is 15 residues.

Remarks on this clone: The same CDR3 is also encoded by other DNA sequences in this sample. V and J are TRBV7-9 and TRBJ2-7; D is ambiguous. This CDR3 region has 11 residues. CDR1 is SEHNR, CDR2 FQNEAQ, per germline (reference sequence). Trimming pared 5 bases from V and 3 bases from J, leaving 5 bases between. This CDR3 is CASSLRYEQYF. In DNA, the CDR3 is TGTGCCAGCAGCCTTCGCTACGAGCAGTACTTC.

The chain links TRBV6-1 to TRBJ1-5, with TRBD1 matching 10 bases. The J segment lost 3 bases and the V segment lost 9 bases, leaving 5 bases of the junction unmatched. Germline V gene lookup returns CDR1 MNHNS and CDR2 SASEGT. The CDR3 loop spans 14 amino acids. CDR3 sequence (DNA): TGTGCCAGTACCGGGACAGGGGACAATCAGCCCCAGCATTTT. It is translated as CASTGTGDNQPQHF.

This clone was seen just once. The V call is TRBV2, the J call TRBJ2-4; TRBD1 agrees at 9 bases. The V segment lost 5 bases and the J segment 8 bases; nucleotides outside the gene matches: 10. The CDR3 has 15 amino acids. Looked up from germline, CDR1 is SNHLY and CDR2 is FYNNEI. This chain's CDR3 is CASSPVGTGMYIQYF. Written as DNA, the CDR3 is TGTGCCAGCAGTCCCGTCGGGACAGGGATGTACATTCAGTACTTC.

This chain uses TRBV6-5 with TRBJ1-3; no definite D call. CDR1 and CDR2 from the germline V gene are MNHEY and SVGAGI. CDR3 length: 12 residues. Trimming stripped 5 bases from V and 13 bases from J, with 15 bases between. The CDR3 DNA is TGTGCCAGCAGTCCCCCGGACGGACTTATATATTTT. Its translation: CASSPPDGLIYF.

The DNA for the CDR3 is TGTGCCAGCAGTGAAGCGAAGCCCTACGAGCAGTACTTC. Its protein is CASSEAKPYEQYF. The chain combines TRBV2 with TRBJ2-7; no clear D. The CDR3 length is 13 residues. Germline V gene sequence: CDR1 SNHLY, CDR2 FYNNEI. Deletions cut 0 bases from V and 2 bases from J, with 5 bases between.

This clone was seen just once. This chain uses TRBV6-5 with TRBJ2-1; TRBD2 matches at 8 bases. Per germline, CDR1 MNHEY and CDR2 SVGAGI. The CDR3 length is 15 residues. Trimming removed 6 bases from V and 4 bases from J; junction bases left unmatched: 8. CDR3 coding DNA: TGTGCCAGCAGGACGGGGGGGAGGGAGTACAATGAGCAGTTCTTC. Protein product: CASRTGGREYNEQFF.

The chain links TRBV27 to TRBJ1-2; 11 nucleotides align to TRBD1. The V segment lost 5 bases and the J segment 3 bases; nucleotides outside the gene matches: 11. The CDR3 has 17 amino acids. The germline V gene encodes CDR1 MNHEY and CDR2 SMNVEV (reference sequence). The CDR3 DNA follows: TGTGCCAGCAGTCAGCTGGCCCCGGGACAGGGGGACTATGGCTACACCTTC. It specifies CASSQLAPGQGDYGYTF.

V and J are TRBV9 and TRBJ2-7; 9 nucleotides line up with TRBD2. Germline lookup yields CDR1 SGDLS and CDR2 YYNGEE. V shed 1 base, J shed 7 bases, and the junction held 3 bases outside the gene matches. The CDR3 contains 13 residues. CDR3 bases: TGTGCCAGCAGCGTACTAACTAGCGGGGAGCAGTACTTC. Its protein is CASSVLTSGEQYF.

This clone was counted once. The CDR3 coding sequence is TGTGCCAGCAGTGATTCGCGGGGGGGCACAATCTACGAGCAGTACTTC. Its protein is CASSDSRGGTIYEQYF. The chain has TRBV2 and TRBJ2-7; 9 nucleotides match TRBD2. The length of the CDR3 is 16 residues. Germline CDR1 SNHLY, CDR2 FYNNEI. V shed 3 bases and J 3 bases; nucleotides not matched to a gene: 9. The variable domain in full, with the rest retrieved from reference TRBV2 and TRBJ2-7, is EPEVTQTPSHQVTQMGQEVILRCVPISNHLYFYWYRQILGQKVEFLVSFYNNEISEKSEIFDDQFSVERPDGSNFTLKIRSTKLEDSAMYFCASSDSRGGTIYEQYFGPGTRLTVT.

The CDR3 DNA reads TGTGCCAGCAGTTGGGGGACAGGGGTTTACGAGCAGTACTTC. This translates into CASSWGTGVYEQYF. The chain carries TRBV27 and TRBJ2-7; 10 positions agree with TRBD1. Germline loops: CDR1 MNHEY, CDR2 SMNVEV (reference sequence). Trimming removed 4 bases from V and 4 bases from J; junction bases left unmatched: 4. The CDR3 is 14 amino acids.